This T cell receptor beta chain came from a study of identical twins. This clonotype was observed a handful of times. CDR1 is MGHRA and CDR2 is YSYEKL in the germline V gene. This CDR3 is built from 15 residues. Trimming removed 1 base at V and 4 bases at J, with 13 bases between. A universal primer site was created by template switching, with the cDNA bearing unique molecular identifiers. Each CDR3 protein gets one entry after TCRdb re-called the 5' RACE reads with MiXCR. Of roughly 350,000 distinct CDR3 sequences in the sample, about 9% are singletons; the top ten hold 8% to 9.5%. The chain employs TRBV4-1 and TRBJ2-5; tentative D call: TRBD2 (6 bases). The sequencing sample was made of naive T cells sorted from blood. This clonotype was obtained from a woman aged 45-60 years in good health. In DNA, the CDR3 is TGCGCCAGCAGCCAAGGGGACTCGTCTCCAGAGACCCAGTACTTC. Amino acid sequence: CASSQGDSSPETQYF.